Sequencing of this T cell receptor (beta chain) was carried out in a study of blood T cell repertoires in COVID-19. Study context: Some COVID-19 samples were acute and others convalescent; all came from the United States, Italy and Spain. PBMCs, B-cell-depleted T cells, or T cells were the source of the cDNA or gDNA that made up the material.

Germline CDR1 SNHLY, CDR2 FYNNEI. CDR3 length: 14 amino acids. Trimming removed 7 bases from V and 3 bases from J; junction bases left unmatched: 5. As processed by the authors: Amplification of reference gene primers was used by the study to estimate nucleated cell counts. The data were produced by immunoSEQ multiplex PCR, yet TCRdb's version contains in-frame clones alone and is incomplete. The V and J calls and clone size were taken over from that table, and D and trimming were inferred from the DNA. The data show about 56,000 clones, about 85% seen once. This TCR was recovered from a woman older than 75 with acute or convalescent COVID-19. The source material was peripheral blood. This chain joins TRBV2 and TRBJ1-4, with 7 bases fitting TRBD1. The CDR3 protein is CASMVGGSNEKLFF. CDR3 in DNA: TGTGCCAGCATGGTAGGGGGCTCTAATGAAAAACTGTTTTTT.